This T cell receptor (beta chain) emerged from a study of tumour-infiltrating T cells in Burkitt lymphoma. Study overall: Overall and progression-free survival were predicted by productive clonality.

Study outcomes and limitations: Several public clonotypes recurred in numerous Burkitt lymphoma patients.

Germline V gives CDR1 SEHNR, CDR2 FQNEAQ (reference sequence). Deletions cut 0 bases from V and 3 bases from J, with 12 bases between. The CDR3 has 15 amino acids. A word on this clone: Its antigen is undetermined.

Profiled with immunoSEQ multiplex PCR; TCRdb holds only in-frame clones, not every one. The data show about 2,900 clones, over 12% seen once. The genes are TRBV7-9 and TRBJ2-7; D gene uncertain. This TCR came from a human donor with Burkitt lymphoma. Sequencing was carried out using tumor tissue. CDR3 coding DNA: TGTGCCAGCAGCTTAGCGGTTCGGTCCTACTACGAGCAGTACTTC. It codes for CASSLAVRSYYEQYF.